This T cell receptor (beta chain) was found in a study of blood T cell repertoires in COVID-19. Study overall: The samples span acute and convalescent COVID-19 from the United States, Italy and Spain. T cells, B-cell-depleted T cells, or PBMCs provided the cDNA or gDNA that served as material.

Per the authors' pipeline: The authors estimated nucleated cell counts from reference gene primer amplification. Measured with immunoSEQ multiplex PCR; TCRdb has only the in-frame clones, and not every one. V, J and clone size reflect that table, while D and trimming were determined from the DNA. The data show some 460,000 clones, with around nine tenths seen just once and 4.3% held by the top ten. Germline V lookup: CDR1 SGHNT, CDR2 YYREEE (reference sequence). The CDR3 is 14 amino acids. V was shortened by 2 bases and J by 7 bases, with 15 bases between the two germline ends. The TCR comes from a woman in her 30s with acute or convalescent COVID-19. The specimen sequenced was peripheral blood. This sequence joins TRBV5-4 and TRBJ1-2, with TRBD1 as a possible D gene (6 bases). The CDR3 region has the DNA TGTGCCAGCAGCTTACTAACAGGGTCGATTGGCTACACCTTC. Its protein is CASSLLTGSIGYTF.